These 2 T cell receptor beta chains originate from one sample sequenced in a study of CD8+ T cells in alopecia areata. Treatment reported: oral pan-JAK inhibitor, 5-10 mg twice daily. cDNA prepared by RNA extraction and subsequent reverse transcription served as the template for sequencing. Method: immunoSEQ multiplex PCR; TCRdb's copy keeps in-frame clones and lacks some. Found here are about 42,000 clones, 65% of them singletons; the top ten hold 21%. This specimen was CD8+ T cells sorted from blood, taken at week 4, from a patient treated with tofacitinib. The source is a human donor with alopecia areata.

The rearrangement links TRBV13 to TRBJ1-6; TRBD1 aligns across 8 bases. V trimming: 4 bases; J trimming: 3 bases; junction bases outside the gene matches: 8. CDR3 size: 17 residues. CDR1 and CDR2 (germline): PRHDT, FYEKMQ (reference sequence). As DNA, the CDR3 is TGTGCCAGCAGCTCACCGGGGGACAGGTACTATAATTCACCCCTCCACTTT. Translation gives CASSSPGDRYYNSPLHF.

The genes are TRBV25-1 and TRBJ1-4; perhaps TRBD1 as D (6 bases). Germline assignment: CDR1 MGHDK and CDR2 SYGVNS. This CDR3 has 18 residues. Trimming stripped 2 bases from V and 8 bases from J, with 24 bases between. The CDR3, as DNA: TGTGCCAGCAGTGAAGATTTGCCCTGGGGGCTGGAAGGAGAAAAACTGTTTTTT. It codes for CASSEDLPWGLEGEKLFF.